This TCR beta chain is drawn from a study of T-cell reconstitution after alpha-beta-depleted transplantation in children (TCRdb year 2016). Regarding the research as a whole: Using TCR repertoire profiling, the study quantitatively followed how T-cell immune reconstitution unfolded in children after TCRalphabeta/CD19-depleted allogeneic hematopoietic cell transplantation.

In the case of this clonotype: This receptor's antigen is unknown. Per-nucleotide qualities are absent, and no much larger clonotype sits a single base away.

Libraries were made using PCR. TCRdb shows the sequencer as Illumina HiSeq 2500. TCR libraries were prepared with molecular barcoding, using unique molecular identifiers to normalize TCRbeta repertoire quantification. The raw public reads went through TCRdb reprocessing: fastp at Q25, MiXCR clone calling, in-frame beta chains kept. Rows are unified per CDR3 protein, each entry keeping the most common DNA and genes. Here the sample has around 370,000 distinct CDR3 sequences; about a tenth occur a single time. Jointly, the top ten make up less than 2.5% of the sample. The CDR3 starts with the cysteine, ends with the phenylalanine, and has 13 residues. The CDR3 DNA has 39 bases and is translated from base 1. V is cut by 1 base and J by 4 bases, and the space between the germline ends is 8 bases. According to the germline V gene, CDR1 reads SGHRS and CDR2 reads YFSETQ.

This sequence originates from a human donor who donated a stem cell graft to a child with acute lymphoblastic leukemia. Recombination joined TRBV5-1 with TRBJ1-2; no D gene call is confident. The sample here was PBMCs from the stem cell graft donor, taken from the stem cell graft. The CDR3 in this case is CASSLNTGYGYTF. DNA sequence: TGCGCCAGCAGCTTGAATACCGGCTATGGCTACACCTTC.